These 8 T cell receptor beta chains came from one sample sequenced in a study of OX40 agonist ivuxolimab in advanced cancers. The table came from immunoSEQ multiplex PCR; TCRdb's copy has only in-frame clones and leaves some out. The table shows tens of thousands of clones, with approximately 89% occurring only once. This sample comprised CD4+ or CD8+ T cells sorted from blood, obtained in a trial of the OX40 agonist ivuxolimab. These receptors came from an adult with an advanced solid tumor such as melanoma, head and neck, liver or kidney cancer.

In its sample, this clone was seen once. The gene calls are TRBV28 and TRBJ1-4; D is possibly TRBD1 (6 bases). This CDR3 region has 14 residues. The V and J ends lost 5 bases and 6 bases respectively, with 13 bases between them. Per the germline V gene, CDR1 is MDHEN and CDR2 is SYDVKM. CDR3: CASSRDTGYEKLFF. Here the CDR3 DNA reads TGTGCCAGCAGTAGGGACACGGGCTATGAAAAACTGTTTTTT.

The chain joins TRBV2 to TRBJ2-7, with TRBD1 identical over 11 bases. The CDR3 sequence is 16 residues long. The V and J ends lost 4 bases and 0 bases, in that order; junction bases with no gene match: 5. Germline loops: CDR1 SNHLY, CDR2 FYNNEI. The CDR3 sequence is CASSGAGTGGSYEQYF. CDR3 DNA sequence: TGTGCCAGCAGTGGGGCCGGGACAGGGGGCTCCTACGAGCAGTACTTC.

V gene TRBV20-1 combines with J gene TRBJ2-7; the match to TRBD1 covers 7 bases. V lost 5 bases and J lost 3; bases outside the gene matches: 1. There are 11 residues in the CDR3. Germline assignment: CDR1 DFQATT and CDR2 SNEGSKA (reference sequence). Here the CDR3 reads CSAQGVYEQYF. As DNA, the CDR3 is TGCAGTGCTCAGGGGGTCTACGAGCAGTACTTC.

This clone appeared a single time. This chain uses TRBV28 with TRBJ2-5; 9 bases map to TRBD1. The DNA matches TRBJ2-7 better at its end, which makes the J call doubtful. Per germline, CDR1 MDHEN and CDR2 SYDVKM. The CDR3 contains 14 residues. Here the CDR3 reads CASRGTGFPLEQYF. As DNA, the CDR3 is TGTGCCAGCAGGGGGACAGGGTTTCCTCTCGAGCAGTACTTC.

V and J are TRBV28 and TRBJ2-3, with TRBD2 matching 11 bases. There are 18 residues in the CDR3. Germline V gene lookup returns CDR1 MDHEN and CDR2 SYDVKM. After removal of 7 bases from V and 0 bases from J, the junction contained 12 bases not matched to a gene. The CDR3 loop reads CASIPPGLAVISTDTQYF. For the CDR3, the DNA is TGTGCCAGCATCCCACCGGGACTAGCGGTTATCAGCACAGATACGCAGTATTTT.

The V gene is TRBV6-5, the J gene TRBJ2-7; 9 nucleotides line up with TRBD1. V lost 2 bases, J lost 2 bases, and 1 base stayed unmatched. CDR3 length equals 14 residues. Germline V gives CDR1 MNHEY, CDR2 SVGAGI. The CDR3 sequence: CASSYRQGAYEQYF. DNA for the CDR3: TGTGCCAGCAGTTACCGACAGGGGGCCTACGAGCAGTACTTC.

J is TRBJ1-5 and V is TRBV6-6; D might be TRBD1 (5 bases). V gave up 8 bases and J gave up 0 bases, with 17 bases separating them. This CDR3 has 16 amino acids. Germline values: CDR1 MNHNY, CDR2 SVGAGI (reference sequence). The CDR3 spells CASLFEGHNSNQPQHF. Written as DNA, the CDR3 is TGTGCCAGCCTCTTTGAGGGGCATAATAGCAATCAGCCCCAGCATTTT.

This clone occurred once. The rearrangement joins TRBV9 to TRBJ2-5; possible D gene TRBD2, 5 bases. Between the trimmed V and J ends, which lost 3 bases and 3 bases, there was a span of 12 bases. The CDR3 is 14 amino acids. Germline CDR1 is SGDLS and CDR2 is YYNGEE. The CDR3 DNA follows: TGTGCCAGCAGCGGAGGGCAGCCCGAAGAGACCCAGTACTTC. This codes for CASSGGQPEETQYF.